The following is a T cell receptor (beta chain) sequence with its context. Its antigen is unknown. Per the germline V gene, CDR1 is SEHNR and CDR2 is FQNEAQ (reference sequence). The CDR3 runs 14 residues. Between the trimmed V and J ends, which lost 5 bases and 1 base, there was a span of 11 bases. The data stem from a study of immune evolution from preneoplasia to lung adenocarcinoma. About the research overall: HLA loss of heterozygosity: around 6.5% AIS, about 15% MIA, about 35% ADC, none AAH.

Study-wide results and limits: Top clone frequencies peaked in normal lung, apparently declining through invasive adenocarcinoma. Later-stage lesions appeared to have more T cells, more diversity, less clonality.

Sequencing was performed with immunoSEQ multiplex PCR; in TCRdb, only in-frame clones are kept and a portion is missing. The table lists about 7,800 clones, just under 75% of them singletons. This TCR derives from an older donor with lung adenocarcinoma. Some clones in this sample may be carry-over from other donors' samples. The sample consisted of FFPE lung adenocarcinoma in situ tissue. J is TRBJ1-1 and V is TRBV7-9; TRBD1 might be the D (6 bases). The CDR3 here is CASSQLTGNTEAFF. The CDR3 DNA sequence: TGTGCCAGCAGCCAGCTGACAGGGAACACTGAAGCTTTCTTT.